Listed here are 16 T cell receptor beta chains from one sample, sequenced in a study of regulatory T cells in long-lasting Graves disease. Construction of TCR beta libraries relied on iRepertoire HTBI primers and on Arm-PCR targeting CDR3 regions. MiXCR, run by TCRdb on the multiplex PCR reads, gives a single entry per CDR3 protein. The data show a few hundred thousand distinct CDR3 sequences, approximately 13% seen once. Regarding time point: newly diagnosed GD, antithyroid drugs for less than 3 months. The TCR library was prepared using RNA isolated from PBMCs. These records were also assigned to another study, of T cells in Graves' hyperthyroidism and ophthalmopathy.

The sample in question was peripheral blood mononuclear cells (PBMCs), obtained at new diagnosis, from a patient treated with antithyroid drugs. The receptor set was obtained from a man in his thirties or forties with Graves disease.

This clonotype was counted at least ten times. The V call is TRBV5-1, the J call TRBJ2-4, with 7 positions matching TRBD1. CDR3 length equals 14 residues. J gave up 6 bases and V 7 bases, and 10 bases lay outside the gene matches. Germline-derived CDR1 and CDR2 are SGHRS and YFSETQ. CDR3 sequence (DNA): TGCGCCAGCGGAGACAGGGAGAGGGGAAACATTCAGTACTTC. Encoded protein: CASGDRERGNIQYF.

This clonotype was found many times. The chain uses TRBV27 and TRBJ2-5; the D gene is possibly TRBD1 (6 bases). Germline lookup yields CDR1 MNHEY and CDR2 SMNVEV (reference sequence). The CDR3 is 14 amino acids. With 5 bases removed from V and 3 bases from J, the gap between germline ends came to 13 bases. The CDR3 nucleotides read TGTGCCAGCAGTATCTTGGGGACAAAAGAGACCCAGTACTTC. This codes for CASSILGTKETQYF.

The chain recombines TRBV10-3 with TRBJ2-1, with 7 bases that match TRBD1. CDR3 length: 14 amino acids. V dropped 7 bases and J dropped 4; count of bases not matched to a gene: 7. CDR1 is ENHRY and CDR2 is SYGVKD in the germline V gene. The DNA for the CDR3 is TGTGCCATCACCGACAGGGAGCCATACAATGAGCAGTTCTTC. Residues: CAITDREPYNEQFF.

This clonotype was found many times. J is TRBJ2-7 and V is TRBV20-1; D is ambiguous. This CDR3 is built from 13 residues. V lost 6 bases and J lost 0, with 12 bases in between. The germline V gene has CDR1 DFQATT and CDR2 SNEGSKA (reference sequence). CDR3 in DNA: TGCAGTGCGAGGTACGATCACTCCTACGAGCAGTACTTC. This sequence encodes CSARYDHSYEQYF.

There are many counts of this clonotype. This sequence joins TRBV11-2 and TRBJ2-5; the D gene is possibly TRBD1 (6 bases). CDR1 is SGHAT and CDR2 is FQNNGV in the germline V gene. V shed 5 bases and J shed 1 base, with 23 bases lying between them. The CDR3 runs 18 residues. CDR3 DNA sequence: TGTGCCAGCAGCCTAAGGGGGTCGCACAGAGCCATCCAAGAGACCCAGTACTTC. This encodes CASSLRGSHRAIQETQYF.

The table lists this clonotype with many counts. The chain uses TRBV5-1 and TRBJ2-1; TRBD2 matches 8 bases. This CDR3 has 14 amino acids. Germline loops: CDR1 SGHRS, CDR2 YFSETQ. V was clipped by 5 bases and J by 5 bases; unmatched bases: 6. The CDR3 is CASRAGLGHNEQFF. CDR3 in DNA: TGCGCCAGCAGGGCGGGACTAGGTCACAATGAGCAGTTCTTC.

This rearrangement joins TRBV6-5 to TRBJ1-2, with TRBD1 as a possible D gene (6 bases). Germline CDR1 and CDR2: MNHEY and SVGAGI. The CDR3 contains 15 residues. V was shortened by 0 bases and J by 6 bases, with 14 bases between the two germline ends. The CDR3 loop reads CASSYSGRGVNGYTF. The CDR3 coding sequence is TGTGCCAGCAGTTACTCGGGCAGGGGAGTGAATGGCTACACCTTC.

This clonotype was counted many times. V is TRBV6-2 or TRBV6-3 and J is TRBJ2-7; 10 bases line up with TRBD2. CDR1 is MNHEY and CDR2 is SVGEGT in the germline V gene. Trimming cost V 6 bases and J 7 bases; bases outside gene matches: 9. CDR3 length: 14 residues. For the CDR3, the DNA is TGTGCCAGCAGCCCAACTAGCGGGGCCGCGGAGCAGTACTTC. It specifies CASSPTSGAAEQYF.

This rearrangement joins TRBV19 to TRBJ1-5; D is ambiguous. The germline CDR1 and CDR2 sequences are LNHDA and SQIVND (reference sequence). The CDR3 runs 14 residues. V lost 7 bases and J lost 9, with 19 bases in between. The CDR3: CASTKDPAGGPQHF. The CDR3 DNA reads TGTGCCAGTACCAAAGACCCAGCAGGTGGGCCCCAGCATTTT.

This clonotype was observed many times. CDR3 nucleotide sequence: TGTGCCAGCACCGCGGACGTCTATGGCTACACCTTC. It yields the protein CASTADVYGYTF. This rearrangement joins TRBV18 to TRBJ1-2; unclear D gene. This CDR3 comprises 12 residues. V was trimmed by 8 bases and J by 4 bases, leaving 11 bases between them. Germline V gives CDR1 KGHSH, CDR2 LQKENI.

This clonotype was seen ten or more times. The rearrangement links TRBV19 to TRBJ2-7; 9 positions agree with TRBD1. The CDR3 totals 16 residues. Germline values: CDR1 LNHDA, CDR2 SQIVND (reference sequence). V shed 5 bases and J 3 bases; nucleotides not matched to a gene: 11. As DNA, the CDR3 is TGTGCCAGTAGTGGCGGACAGGGGACCTCCGGCTACGAGCAGTACTTC. This encodes CASSGGQGTSGYEQYF.

This clonotype was counted a few times. The chain employs TRBV7-9 and TRBJ1-5; 11 positions agree with TRBD1. J was trimmed by 10 bases and V by 5 bases; bases with no gene match: 7. The CDR3 has 14 residues. CDR1 SEHNR and CDR2 FQNEAQ come from the germline V gene (reference sequence). This CDR3 is CASSMGQGDKPQHF. The CDR3 region has the DNA TGTGCCAGCAGCATGGGACAGGGGGATAAACCCCAGCATTTT.

This clonotype was picked up a small number of times. This chain connects TRBV5-1 to TRBJ2-2; TRBD2 is a possible D gene (6 bases). The CDR3 is made up of 15 amino acids. Germline CDR1 reads SGHRS; CDR2 reads YFSETQ. Trimming took off 7 bases at V and 0 bases at J, with 13 bases between the two ends. CDR3 in DNA: TGCGCCAGCGGAGGTGGAGGGCCGAACACCGGGGAGCTGTTTTTT. Translation gives CASGGGGPNTGELFF. The entire variable domain, with the rest obtained from reference TRBV5-1 and TRBJ2-2, is as follows: KAGVTQTPRYLIKTRGQQVTLSCSPISGHRSVSWYQQTPGQGLQFLFEYFSETQRNKGNFPGRFSGRQFSNSRSEMNVSTLELGDSALYLCASGGGGPNTGELFFGEGSRLTVL.

The chain joins TRBV18 to TRBJ1-5; 7 bases fit TRBD1. V lost 3 bases, J lost 6 bases, and 11 bases stayed unmatched. Looked up from germline, CDR1 is KGHSH and CDR2 is LQKENI. The CDR3 is made up of 16 amino acids. This CDR3 is CASSPLDRDYTQPQHF. The CDR3 DNA follows: TGTGCCAGCTCACCTTTAGACAGGGACTACACTCAGCCCCAGCATTTT. Complete variable domain (other parts from reference TRBV18 and TRBJ1-5): NAGVMQNPRHLVRRRGQEARLRCSPMKGHSHVYWYRQLPEEGLKFMVYLQKENIIDESGMPKERFSAEFPKEGPSILRIQQVVRGDSAAYFCASSPLDRDYTQPQHFGDGTRLSIL.

This clonotype was picked up a small number of times. This chain joins TRBV4-2 and TRBJ2-3, with 14 positions matching TRBD2. The V segment lost 0 bases and the J segment 8 bases; nucleotides outside the gene matches: 10. CDR3 length: 18 amino acids. Germline values: CDR1 LGHNA, CDR2 YNFKEQ. The CDR3 loop reads CASSQDQTGLAGVGTQYF. CDR3 coding DNA: TGTGCCAGCAGCCAAGACCAAACGGGACTAGCGGGAGTGGGTACGCAGTATTTT.

This sequence joins TRBV12-3 or TRBV12-4 and TRBJ1-2, with D hard to call. The V end was cut by 5 bases, the J end by 7 bases, with 8 bases between. The CDR3 loop spans 11 amino acids. The CDR3 coding sequence is TGTGCCAGCAGTCCTCAACGTGGCTACACCTTC. Its translation: CASSPQRGYTF.